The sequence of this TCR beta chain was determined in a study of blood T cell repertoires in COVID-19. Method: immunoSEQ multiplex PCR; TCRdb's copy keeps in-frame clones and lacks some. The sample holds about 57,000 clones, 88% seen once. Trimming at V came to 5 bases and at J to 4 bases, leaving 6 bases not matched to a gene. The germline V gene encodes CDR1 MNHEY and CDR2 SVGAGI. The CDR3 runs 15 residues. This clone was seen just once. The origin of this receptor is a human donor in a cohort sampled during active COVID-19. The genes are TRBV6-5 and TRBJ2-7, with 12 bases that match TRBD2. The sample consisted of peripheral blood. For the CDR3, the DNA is TGTGCCAGCAGTCGACGGACTAGCGGGAAATACGAGCAGTACTTC. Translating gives CASSRRTSGKYEQYF.